The T cell receptor (beta chain) under discussion was sequenced for a study of blood T cell repertoires in COVID-19 (TCRdb year 2020). For the study in its entirety: The collaborator samples originated in the United States, Italy and Spain and spanned the acute and convalescent phases of COVID-19. Samples were obtained from the ongoing ImmuneRACE study (first 160 participants) and from over a thousand subjects provided by 6 global collaborators. Sample metadata almost always included a de-identified subject ID, COVID-19 status, age in years and sex. The material from the prospective study consisted of cDNA or gDNA derived from T cells, B-cell-depleted T cells, or PBMCs. The repertoires were released in a freely available public database intended as a resource for research on the immune response to SARS-CoV-2. Where available, HLA class I and class II types were taken from metadata supplied by the sample provider and were not determined by assay-based typing. The dataset comprised deeply sampled blood TCRbeta repertoires from subjects exposed to, actively infected with, or recovered from COVID-19. Overall study results and their limits: Clinical and demographic metadata were provided uncurated, with the amount varying by source and participant.

Inclusive of the bounding cysteine and phenylalanine, the CDR3 is 12 residues long. The read is trimmed to its CDR3 DNA, 36 bases read in frame from base 1. The germline V gene (reference sequence) yields SEHNR for CDR1 and FQNEAQ for CDR2. Trimming removed 2 bases from V and 7 bases from J, leaving 9 bases between the germline ends. This clone occurred a few times. Its cognate antigen has yet to be identified. No much larger clone is present one base from it, and per-base qualities are unavailable. TCRbeta CDR3 regions were amplified from genomic DNA using the immunoSEQ Assay, a bias-controlled multiplex PCR. Per the authors' processing: Within the assay, amplification of reference gene primers was used to estimate how many nucleated cells each sample contained. To quantify the absolute abundance of each unique TCRbeta CDR3 rearrangement, sequence reads were collapsed and filtered. For each sample, productive Simpson clonality was calculated as the square root of Simpson's diversity index across productive rearrangements. TCRdb holds this immuneACCESS table with in-frame rearrangements only. Some clones are missing; in checked studies, unresolved V genes explain under half, and the rest has no known cause. V, J and clone size reflect that table, while D and trimming were determined from the DNA. The sample table shows fewer than 350,000 clones, and approximately 89% are seen once. Jointly, the top ten make up approximately 8.1% of the sample.

Samples from volunteer blood donors who had recovered from COVID-19 were contributed by a second Seattle source. Each collaborating institution followed its own protocols to collect whole blood in K2EDTA tubes. For TCRbeta analysis, collaborators shipped samples in one of three forms: frozen whole blood, isolated PBMCs, or DNA extracted from either of those sample types. The sample taken for sequencing was peripheral blood. The receptor was derived from a woman in her forties or fifties who had recovered from COVID-19. This sequence uses TRBV7-9 and TRBJ2-7; matching of 6 bases hints at TRBD2 as the D gene. The nucleotides are TGTGCCAGCAGCTTATCGGCGGGGGAGCAGTACTTC. Translated, this is CASSLSAGEQYF.